The 25 T cell receptor beta chains presented below share a single source sample, sequenced in a study of T cell responses to AZD1222 COVID-19 vaccine (dated by TCRdb to the early 2020s). The library came from the immunoSEQ multiplex PCR assay. Here the immuneACCESS table is served through TCRdb, limited to in-frame sequences with V and J called. Missing clones are a known gap in these copies; in checked studies unresolved V genes cover under half, and the rest lacks a known reason. Counted in this sample were approximately 100,000 clones; around 87% of them appeared once. Roughly 10% of the sample is in the top ten clones. Explained via the paper, the time point label denotes: about 28 days (+/-7) after the second vaccine dose. Sequences were derived from peripheral blood, sampled 28 days after the second AZD1222 dose. These receptors all come from an adult who received the AZD1222 COVID-19 vaccine.

The chain has TRBV4-1 and TRBJ1-2; no clear D gene. CDR1 and CDR2 from the germline V gene are MGHRA and YSYEKL. This CDR3 has 16 amino acids. V lost 0 bases and J 2 bases, leaving 13 bases between the germline ends. The CDR3: CASSQESLGINYGYTF. CDR3 DNA sequence: TGCGCCAGCAGCCAAGAAAGTCTGGGGATCAACTATGGCTACACCTTC.

The rearrangement uses TRBV7-9 and TRBJ2-7; tentative D call: TRBD2 (6 bases). The V end lost 0 bases, the J end lost 7 bases, and 16 bases lay between the germline ends. The CDR3 is 15 residues long. Germline CDR1 and CDR2: SEHNR and FQNEAQ (reference sequence). CDR3 nucleotide sequence: TGTGCCAGCAGCTTAGCAGTTAGCGGAGTAGGGGAGCAGTACTTC. Protein sequence: CASSLAVSGVGEQYF.

The J gene is TRBJ2-2, the V gene TRBV28, with D perhaps matching TRBD1 (6 bases). Germline V gene lookup returns CDR1 MDHEN and CDR2 SYDVKM. The V end lost 6 bases, the J end lost 5 bases, and 16 bases lay between the germline ends. This CDR3 region has 15 residues. The CDR3 DNA reads TGTGCCAGCAGGGTCAGGGGTCTAAGAACCGGGGAGCTGTTTTTT. It codes for CASRVRGLRTGELFF. Variable domain in full (rest from reference TRBV28 and TRBJ2-2): DVKVTQSSRYLVKRTGEKVFLECVQDMDHENMFWYRQDPGLGLRLIYFSYDVKMKEKGDIPEGYSVSREKKERFSLILESASTNQTSMYLCASRVRGLRTGELFFGEGSRLTVL.

This chain connects TRBV27 to TRBJ1-1; TRBD1 matches 8 bases. CDR3 length equals 14 residues. V was pared by 5 bases and J by 6 bases, with 8 bases of the junction left unmatched. Germline lookup yields CDR1 MNHEY and CDR2 SMNVEV (reference sequence). CDR3: CASSVNRGGAEAFF. Here the CDR3 DNA reads TGTGCCAGCAGTGTAAACAGGGGGGGGGCTGAAGCTTTCTTT.

The rearrangement joins TRBV28 to TRBJ1-2; maybe TRBD1 (5 bases). Germline loops: CDR1 MDHEN, CDR2 SYDVKM. Deletions cut 6 bases from V and 4 bases from J, with 15 bases between. This CDR3 region has 14 residues. DNA of the CDR3: TGTGCCAGCAGCACAGGACGGCTTGCCTATGGCTACACCTTC. It yields the protein CASSTGRLAYGYTF.

V gene TRBV2 combines with J gene TRBJ2-6; a possible D gene is TRBD1 (5 bases). Looked up from germline, CDR1 is SNHLY and CDR2 is FYNNEI. The CDR3 is made up of 15 amino acids. The ends were cut back, 8 bases at V and 1 base at J, with 12 bases in the middle. Written as DNA, the CDR3 is TGTGCCAGCCAGGGCCCCTCATCTGGGGCCAACGTCCTGACTTTC. This sequence encodes CASQGPSSGANVLTF.

The V call is TRBV28, the J call TRBJ2-7; D might be TRBD1 or TRBD2, each matching 6 bases. The length of the CDR3 is 15 residues. CDR1 MDHEN and CDR2 SYDVKM come from the germline V gene. V was pared by 5 bases and J by 3 bases, with 17 bases between. DNA of the CDR3: TGTGCCAGCAGTACCCCTCGAGGGGGAGGCTACGAGCAGTACTTC. This gives the protein CASSTPRGGGYEQYF.

The chain combines TRBV4-1 with TRBJ2-5, with a weak D call TRBD1 (6 bases). The CDR3 covers 14 residues. V lost 1 base and J 2 bases, leaving 8 bases between the germline ends. Per the germline V gene, CDR1 is MGHRA and CDR2 is YSYEKL. This chain's CDR3 is CASSQGTVQETQYF. In DNA form, the CDR3 reads TGCGCCAGCAGCCAAGGGACAGTACAAGAGACCCAGTACTTC.

The chain is built from TRBV2 and TRBJ1-5; 12 bases are shared with TRBD1. The CDR3 contains 15 residues. V was clipped by 5 bases and J by 6 bases; unmatched bases: 5. Germline CDR1 and CDR2: SNHLY and FYNNEI. The CDR3 nucleotides are TGTGCCAGCAGTTTGGGACAGGGGGCTTTTCAGCCCCAGCATTTT. It yields the protein CASSLGQGAFQPQHF.

This rearrangement joins TRBV5-6 to TRBJ1-4; D perhaps matches TRBD1 (5 bases). V gave up 4 bases and J gave up 4 bases, with 11 bases separating them. This CDR3 has 14 amino acids. Germline V lookup: CDR1 SGHDT, CDR2 YYEEEE. CDR3 in amino acids: CASSRWGINEKLFF. The DNA of the CDR3 is TGTGCCAGCAGCCGCTGGGGGATTAATGAAAAACTGTTTTTT.

The chain combines TRBV14 with TRBJ2-3; a weak D match, TRBD1 (6 bases). Germline lookup yields CDR1 SGHDN and CDR2 FVKESK. This CDR3 has 14 amino acids. Trimming shortened V by 4 bases and J by 5 bases, and 13 bases separated the two germline ends. In nucleotides, the CDR3 is TGTGCCAGCAGCCTAAGCCAAGGGGGAGATACGCAGTATTTT. This translates into CASSLSQGGDTQYF. Full variable domain (missing parts from reference TRBV14 and TRBJ2-3): EAGVTQFPSHSVIEKGQTVTLRCDPISGHDNLYWYRRVMGKEIKFLLHFVKESKQDESGMPNNRFLAERTGGTYSTLKVQPAELEDSGVYFCASSLSQGGDTQYFGPGTRLTVL.

The gene calls are TRBV27 and TRBJ2-7, with D hard to call. V was pared by 6 bases and J by 6 bases, with 12 bases between. The CDR3 extends over 12 amino acids. Looked up from germline, CDR1 is MNHEY and CDR2 is SMNVEV (reference sequence). CDR3 nucleotides: TGTGCCAGCAGCCCGAGGACGGGCGAGCAGTACTTC. Translated, it gives CASSPRTGEQYF.

This clone occurred once. This chain links TRBV19 with TRBJ2-7, with 11 bases aligning to TRBD2. The CDR3 runs 14 residues. V shed 5 bases and J 5 bases; nucleotides not matched to a gene: 5. Germline V gene data show CDR1 as LNHDA and CDR2 as SQIVND (reference sequence). CDR3 coding DNA: TGTGCCAGTAGTCCAGGGACTAGCGGCCACGAGCAGTACTTC. This encodes CASSPGTSGHEQYF.

The V and J genes are TRBV7-3 and TRBJ2-1; D unresolved. V lost 2 bases, J lost 9 bases, and 5 bases lay in between. The CDR3 has 11 amino acids. CDR1 is SGHTA, CDR2 FQGTGA, per germline. CDR3 in amino acids: CASSLGGEQFF. The CDR3 nucleotides are TGTGCCAGCAGCTTAGGCGGTGAGCAGTTCTTC. The full variable domain, its missing parts supplied by reference TRBV7-3 and TRBJ2-1, is GAGVSQTPSNKVTEKGKYVELRCDPISGHTALYWYRQSLGQGPEFLIYFQGTGAADDSGLPNDRFFAVRPEGSVSTLKIQRTERGDSAVYLCASSLGGEQFFGPGTRLTVL.

V is TRBV19 and J is TRBJ2-4, with 7 bases that match TRBD1. V was pared by 5 bases and J by 7 bases, with 11 bases of the junction left unmatched. The length of the CDR3 is 15 residues. CDR1 is LNHDA and CDR2 is SQIVND in the germline V gene (reference sequence). CDR3 sequence reads: CASSLGQLAENIQYF. In DNA, the CDR3 is TGTGCCAGTAGTTTGGGACAGTTGGCGGAGAACATTCAGTACTTC.

This rearrangement joins TRBV2 to TRBJ2-2; D assignment may be TRBD1 or TRBD2 (5 bases each). CDR3 length: 13 amino acids. The germline V gene has CDR1 SNHLY and CDR2 FYNNEI. V was clipped by 7 bases and J by 6 bases, with 12 bases between them. This chain's CDR3 is CASTGAPPGELFF. In DNA form, the CDR3 reads TGTGCCAGCACCGGGGCTCCTCCCGGGGAGCTGTTTTTT.

V and J are TRBV10-1 and TRBJ1-2; the match to TRBD1 covers 9 bases. This CDR3 is built from 13 residues. Germline-derived CDR1 and CDR2 are WNHNN and SYGVQD (reference sequence). The V gene end was trimmed by 4 bases and the J gene end by 7 bases; junction bases not matched to a gene: 4. The CDR3 here is CASSGDRAVGYTF. In DNA, the CDR3 is TGCGCCAGCAGTGGGGACAGGGCTGTTGGCTACACCTTC.

V usage is TRBV19 and J usage is TRBJ2-2, with 8 nucleotides matching TRBD1. The CDR3 has 17 residues. The J segment lost 3 bases and the V segment lost 10 bases, leaving 16 bases of the junction unmatched. Germline CDR1 is LNHDA and CDR2 is SQIVND (reference sequence). The CDR3 loop is CATTDKGDRPYTGELFF. The CDR3 region has the DNA TGTGCCACAACGGATAAGGGGGACAGGCCCTACACCGGGGAGCTGTTTTTT.

J is TRBJ2-7 and V is TRBV7-8; TRBD1 matches at 10 bases. Germline V gene data show CDR1 as SGHVS and CDR2 as FQNEAQ. This CDR3 is built from 14 residues. Germline trimming cut 5 bases from V and 2 bases from J; bases unmatched to any gene: 3. CDR3 DNA: TGTGCCAGCAGCGGGACAGGGGTGACCTACGAGCAGTACTTC. It encodes CASSGTGVTYEQYF.

This clone was counted a single time. The chain links TRBV5-1 to TRBJ2-1; 7 bases are shared with TRBD1. J lost 1 base, V lost 4 bases, and 8 bases had no gene match. CDR1 and CDR2 (germline): SGHRS, YFSETQ. There are 16 residues in the CDR3. The CDR3 sequence: CASSKETGLSYNEQFF. The CDR3 DNA is TGCGCCAGCAGCAAAGAGACAGGGTTGTCCTACAATGAGCAGTTCTTC.

This sequence joins TRBV12-3 or TRBV12-4 and TRBJ1-1; D possibly corresponds to TRBD1 (6 bases). The germline V and J ends were trimmed by 5 bases and 5 bases, with 12 bases remaining between them. The CDR3 is made up of 13 amino acids. CDR3 sequence (DNA): TGTGCCAGCAGTCAGACAGGAGGTACTGAAGCTTTCTTT. Its translation: CASSQTGGTEAFF.

The chain has TRBV2 and TRBJ2-2; D possibly uses TRBD1 or TRBD2 (5 bases each). The CDR3 is 13 residues long. The V end was cut by 6 bases, the J end by 4 bases, with 9 bases between. Germline V gives CDR1 SNHLY, CDR2 FYNNEI. As DNA, the CDR3 is TGTGCCAGCAGAAGGGGAGTCACCGGGGAGCTGTTTTTT. Protein sequence: CASRRGVTGELFF.

This chain links TRBV3-1 (or the pseudogene TRBV3-2) with TRBJ1-1; no definite D call. The CDR3 runs 13 residues. V lost 0 bases, J lost 4 bases, and 6 bases lay in between. Looked up from germline, CDR1 is LGHDT and CDR2 is YNNKEL (reference sequence). Written as DNA, the CDR3 is TGTGCCAGCAGCCAAGATCCGGGCACTGAAGCTTTCTTT. Translation gives CASSQDPGTEAFF.

Only a few counts were recorded for this clone. V gene TRBV3-1 (or the pseudogene TRBV3-2) combines with J gene TRBJ2-5; 10 bases map to TRBD2. This CDR3 is 15 amino acids long. Germline CDR1 reads LGHDT; CDR2 reads YNNKEL (reference sequence). Germline trimming cut 0 bases from V and 4 bases from J; bases unmatched to any gene: 2. The CDR3 reads CASSQEGLAIETQYF. Here the CDR3 DNA reads TGTGCCAGCAGCCAAGAGGGACTAGCGATAGAGACCCAGTACTTC.

Here the CDR3 DNA reads TGTGCCAGCAGTTATGGGGGGGCTAGTGGTGAGCAGTTCTTC. Encoded protein: CASSYGGASGEQFF. The genes are TRBV6-2 or TRBV6-3 and TRBJ2-1, with D perhaps matching TRBD2 (7 bases). V was pared by 3 bases and J by 9 bases, with 15 bases between. CDR1 and CDR2 (germline): MNHEY, SVGEGT. The CDR3 sequence is 14 residues long.